This T cell receptor beta chain was sequenced in a study of identifying expanded T cells in peripheral blood. Study observations and caveats: Technical replicates showed around 1.2 changed clones; two weeks about 16; four weeks 19.

TCRdb's copy holds only in-frame clones and misses some; the assay was immunoSEQ multiplex PCR. The repertoire holds about 100,000 clones, with 70% to 90% as singletons. Collection occurred without any documented infections or immune events in donors. CDR1 is KGHSY, CDR2 FQNENV, per germline. Trimming left V 0 bases short and J 6 bases short, with 6 bases between. The CDR3 has 13 amino acids. Details on this clone: Its cognate antigen is unknown.

Sequencing was done on a sample of blood. The genes are TRBV16 and TRBJ1-5; D remains ambiguous. This sequence originates from a person aged 18-70 years in good health. The CDR3 here is CASSQSRGQPQHF. CDR3 coding DNA: TGTGCCAGCAGCCAATCGCGAGGTCAGCCCCAGCATTTT.